One and the same sample provided the 30 T cell receptor beta chains below, sequenced in a study of control samples from healthy donors and cancer patients. The table came from immunoSEQ multiplex PCR; TCRdb's copy has only in-frame clones and leaves some out. The sample contains about 130,000 clones, around nine tenths of which appear only once. Sequenced sample: blood. The receptors were gathered from a man aged 45-60 years in good health.

The V and J genes are TRBV27 and TRBJ2-2, with D possibly being TRBD2 (7 bases). The germline V gene encodes CDR1 MNHEY and CDR2 SMNVEV (reference sequence). V was shortened by 7 bases and J by 5 bases, with 17 bases between the two germline ends. The CDR3 has 15 amino acids. This CDR3 reads CASTKGGGGTGELFF. The CDR3 DNA follows: TGTGCCAGCACCAAGGGGGGCGGGGGAACCGGGGAGCTGTTTTTT.

The chain has TRBV10-2 and TRBJ1-1; D unresolved. The V end was cut by 1 base, the J end by 4 bases, with 10 bases between. The CDR3 consists of 14 residues. In germline, CDR1 is WSHSY, CDR2 SAAADI. DNA of the CDR3: TGCGCCAGCAGTGAGTTTTATCGGGGCACTGAAGCTTTCTTT. As protein: CASSEFYRGTEAFF.

The CDR3 DNA reads as TGCGCCAGCAGCTTGGAGGTGTCCCGCAGACACCAAGAGACCCAGTACTTC. Residues: CASSLEVSRRHQETQYF. The chain uses TRBV5-1 and TRBJ2-5, with D hard to call. V was clipped by 0 bases and J by 0 bases, with 15 bases between them. The CDR3 runs 17 residues. Germline CDR1 SGHRS, CDR2 YFSETQ.

The chain has TRBV5-1 and TRBJ1-1; D is perhaps TRBD1 (5 bases). Trimming cost V 0 bases and J 4 bases, with 13 bases left between them. This CDR3 region has 15 residues. The germline V gene has CDR1 SGHRS and CDR2 YFSETQ. For the CDR3, the DNA is TGCGCCAGCAGCTTGGCAAGGGGAGGGAGCACTGAAGCTTTCTTT. It translates to CASSLARGGSTEAFF.

V usage is TRBV5-6 and J usage is TRBJ1-1; D gene ambiguous. Per the germline V gene, CDR1 is SGHDT and CDR2 is YYEEEE. With 1 base removed from V and 2 bases from J, the gap between germline ends came to 0 bases. The CDR3 consists of 11 residues. The CDR3 nucleotides read TGTGCCAGCAGCTTGAACACTGAAGCTTTCTTT. Amino acids: CASSLNTEAFF.

The chain employs TRBV28 and TRBJ1-2; TRBD1 aligns across 10 bases. The length of the CDR3 is 16 residues. Trimming removed 4 bases from V and 7 bases from J; junction bases left unmatched: 12. Germline CDR1 MDHEN, CDR2 SYDVKM. The CDR3 coding sequence is TGTGCCAGCAGTTCCCATGCCGGGACAGGGGCGAGTGGCTACACCTTC. Translated: CASSSHAGTGASGYTF.

The chain couples TRBV30 to TRBJ2-6, with no clear D. Deletions cut 8 bases from V and 2 bases from J, with 7 bases between. This CDR3 has 12 residues. CDR1 and CDR2 (germline): GTSNPN, SVGIG (reference sequence). The CDR3 DNA sequence: TGTGCCCTCAGTACTGGGGCCAACGTCCTGACTTTC. This codes for CALSTGANVLTF.

CDR3 residues: CASSRLPGLDSEQFF. As DNA, the CDR3 is TGTGCCAGTAGTAGATTACCGGGACTAGATAGTGAGCAGTTCTTC. This chain links TRBV19 with TRBJ2-1; 8 bases map to TRBD2. After removal of 4 bases from V and 9 bases from J, the junction contained 11 bases not matched to a gene. CDR3 length: 15 residues. Germline values: CDR1 LNHDA, CDR2 SQIVND (reference sequence).

The rearrangement uses TRBV28 and TRBJ1-6; D is uncertain. The CDR3 runs 15 residues. Per germline, CDR1 MDHEN and CDR2 SYDVKM. V was trimmed by 5 bases and J by 0 bases, leaving 8 bases between them. CDR3 amino acids: CASSILGSYNSPLHF. DNA for the CDR3: TGTGCCAGCAGTATCCTAGGCTCCTATAATTCACCCCTCCACTTT.

The chain links TRBV5-5 to TRBJ1-4; the D is unclear. CDR1 is SGHKS, CDR2 YYEKEE, per germline (reference sequence). Trimming left V 4 bases short and J 6 bases short, with 13 bases between. This CDR3 contains 14 residues. The CDR3 nucleotides read TGTGCCAGCAGCCGTACAGACGGAGATGAAAAACTGTTTTTT. Its translation is CASSRTDGDEKLFF. The full variable domain, its missing parts supplied by reference TRBV5-5 and TRBJ1-4, is DAGVTQSPTHLIKTRGQQVTLRCSPISGHKSVSWYQQVLGQGPQFIFQYYEKEERGRGNFPDRFSARQFPNYSSELNVNALLLGDSALYLCASSRTDGDEKLFFGSGTQLSVL.

This chain connects TRBV16 to TRBJ2-7; D not resolved. CDR1 KGHSY and CDR2 FQNENV come from the germline V gene. This CDR3 is built from 16 residues. V was cut by 1 base and J by 0 bases, with 13 bases left in between. CDR3 region: CASSQLGARSSYEQYF. The DNA of the CDR3 is TGTGCCAGCAGCCAATTGGGCGCTCGGAGCTCCTACGAGCAGTACTTC.

CDR3 in amino acids: CASSQDRSSGNTIYF. DNA of the CDR3: TGCGCCAGCAGCCAAGATCGAAGCTCTGGAAACACCATATATTTT. This rearrangement joins TRBV4-1 to TRBJ1-3; no reliable D call. V was cut by 0 bases and J by 0 bases, with 6 bases left in between. This CDR3 has 15 amino acids. Per the germline V gene, CDR1 is MGHRA and CDR2 is YSYEKL.

V is TRBV13 and J is TRBJ1-2, with a possible D match to TRBD1 (6 bases). V was pared by 6 bases and J by 4 bases, with 15 bases between. Germline V gene lookup returns CDR1 PRHDT and CDR2 FYEKMQ (reference sequence). This CDR3 has 14 residues. Here the CDR3 DNA reads TGTGCCAGCAGTTCCTCTGGACAGCTCTATGGCTACACCTTC. Residues: CASSSSGQLYGYTF.

The V gene is TRBV3-1 (or the pseudogene TRBV3-2), the J gene TRBJ2-1, with D hard to call. The germline V and J ends were trimmed by 2 bases and 8 bases, with 4 bases remaining between them. This CDR3 region has 11 residues. The germline CDR1 and CDR2 sequences are LGHDT and YNNKEL (reference sequence). The CDR3 DNA reads TGTGCCAGCAGCCAAAAGGATGAGCAGTTCTTC. It translates to CASSQKDEQFF.

This CDR3 is CAWSRDFSTDTQYF. CDR3 DNA sequence: TGTGCCTGGAGTAGGGACTTTAGCACAGATACGCAGTATTTT. The chain combines TRBV30 with TRBJ2-3; perhaps TRBD2 as D (6 bases). The germline CDR1 and CDR2 sequences are GTSNPN and SVGIG (reference sequence). Deletions cut 2 bases from V and 0 bases from J, with 9 bases between. This CDR3 comprises 14 residues.

This clone was seen a handful of times. The chain carries TRBV4-1 and TRBJ1-2; D remains unclear. Germline loops: CDR1 MGHRA, CDR2 YSYEKL. V was trimmed by 3 bases and J by 4 bases, leaving 21 bases between them. This CDR3 contains 17 residues. CDR3 sequence reads: CASSHDRARSKFYGYTF. In DNA, the CDR3 is TGCGCCAGCAGCCATGATAGGGCCAGGTCTAAGTTCTATGGCTACACCTTC.

The rearrangement joins TRBV6-2 or TRBV6-3 to TRBJ1-5; a weak D match, TRBD1 (5 bases). There are 15 residues in the CDR3. V was clipped by 4 bases and J by 0 bases, with 10 bases between them. Germline assignment: CDR1 MNHEY and CDR2 SVGEGT. The CDR3 region has the DNA TGTGCCAGCAGTTGGGGACCCCATAGCAATCAGCCCCAGCATTTT. This translates into CASSWGPHSNQPQHF.

The chain joins TRBV30 to TRBJ2-2; TRBD1 is a possible D gene (5 bases). Germline CDR1 is GTSNPN and CDR2 is SVGIG (reference sequence). The CDR3 covers 12 residues. V was shortened by 3 bases and J by 4 bases, with 6 bases between the two germline ends. This chain's CDR3 is CAWSRATGELFF. The CDR3 region has the DNA TGTGCCTGGAGCAGGGCCACCGGGGAGCTGTTTTTT.

In this sample, this clone turned up once. The chain couples TRBV7-9 to TRBJ2-7; D remains ambiguous. The CDR3 loop spans 13 amino acids. Looked up from germline, CDR1 is SEHNR and CDR2 is FQNEAQ (reference sequence). Trimming shortened V by 1 base and J by 2 bases, and 6 bases separated the two germline ends. The CDR3 DNA reads TGTGCCAGCAGCTTAGGGGCAACCTACGAGCAGTACTTC. It yields the protein CASSLGATYEQYF.

V gene TRBV6-5 combines with J gene TRBJ1-5; D is undetermined. Trimming stripped 2 bases from V and 4 bases from J, with 6 bases between. CDR3 length: 13 residues. Germline loops: CDR1 MNHEY, CDR2 SVGAGI. The CDR3 spells CASSYDPNQPQHF. CDR3 DNA: TGTGCCAGCAGTTACGACCCTAATCAGCCCCAGCATTTT.

The chain joins TRBV24-1 to TRBJ2-3; maybe TRBD2 (5 bases). The V gene's germline CDR1 is KGHDR and CDR2 SFDVKD. Trimming removed 1 base at V and 4 bases at J, with 11 bases between. CDR3 size: 15 residues. The CDR3 DNA reads as TGTGCCACCAGTGATTTCGGAGGACTCTCAGATACGCAGTATTTT. Translating it yields CATSDFGGLSDTQYF.

This sequence joins TRBV11-2 and TRBJ1-1; D remains ambiguous. The V and J ends lost 1 base and 5 bases respectively, with 5 bases between them. This CDR3 has 12 amino acids. The germline gives CDR1 SGHAT, CDR2 FQNNGV. The CDR3 sequence: CASSLAMTEAFF. CDR3 bases: TGTGCCAGCAGCTTAGCTATGACTGAAGCTTTCTTT.

The V gene is TRBV28, the J gene TRBJ2-7; perhaps TRBD1 as D (6 bases). Germline V gene lookup returns CDR1 MDHEN and CDR2 SYDVKM. V was trimmed by 5 bases and J by 7 bases, leaving 15 bases between them. The CDR3 loop spans 13 amino acids. For the CDR3, the DNA is TGTGCCAGCAGTCACCATCAGGGGATGGAGCAGTACTTC. Amino acid sequence: CASSHHQGMEQYF.

This chain joins TRBV2 and TRBJ1-4, with 8 bases that match TRBD1. V gave up 6 bases and J gave up 8 bases; unmatched junction bases: 5. Germline V gene sequence: CDR1 SNHLY, CDR2 FYNNEI. The CDR3 spans 13 residues. Here the CDR3 DNA reads TGTGCCAGCAGCCCTACAGGGGGGGAAAAACTGTTTTTT. Protein product: CASSPTGGEKLFF.

The rearrangement joins TRBV10-3 to TRBJ2-3, with D hard to call. Germline lookup yields CDR1 ENHRY and CDR2 SYGVKD. The CDR3 has 13 residues. V was pared by 5 bases and J by 1 base, with 7 bases between. The DNA for the CDR3 is TGTGCCATCAGTAAAGAACGCACAGATACGCAGTATTTT. Translation: CAISKERTDTQYF.

This clone was counted only a few times. The rearrangement links TRBV5-1 to TRBJ1-4; 7 bases match TRBD1. V lost 2 bases and J lost 7; bases outside the gene matches: 8. The CDR3 spans 15 residues. The germline V gene encodes CDR1 SGHRS and CDR2 YFSETQ. As DNA, the CDR3 is TGCGCCAGCAGCTTCGGTGACAGGGTGCCTGAAAAACTGTTTTTT. It is translated as CASSFGDRVPEKLFF.

The V and J genes are TRBV7-9 and TRBJ1-1; D is undetermined. The germline gives CDR1 SEHNR, CDR2 FQNEAQ (reference sequence). This CDR3 contains 14 residues. V gave up 3 bases and J gave up 3 bases, with 11 bases separating them. The DNA for the CDR3 is TGTGCCAGCAGCTTGGCAGGAGCGTACACTGAAGCTTTCTTT. Protein: CASSLAGAYTEAFF. Drawing the rest from reference TRBV7-9 and TRBJ1-1, the complete variable domain is DTGVSQNPRHKITKRGQNVTFRCDPISEHNRLYWYRQTLGQGPEFLTYFQNEAQLEKSRLLSDRFSAERPKGSFSTLEIQRTEQGDSAMYLCASSLAGAYTEAFFGQGTRLTVV.

This rearrangement joins TRBV5-4 to TRBJ1-4; TRBD1 might be the D (5 bases). Germline assignment: CDR1 SGHNT and CDR2 YYREEE (reference sequence). V dropped 1 base and J dropped 7 bases, with 17 bases sitting between them. This CDR3 comprises 16 residues. In nucleotides, the CDR3 is TGTGCCAGCAGCTTGTCTGTGAGGGGCGCTCGTGAAAAACTGTTTTTT. Residues: CASSLSVRGAREKLFF.

V is TRBV14 and J is TRBJ1-1; possible D gene TRBD1, 5 bases. The V and J ends lost 4 bases and 1 base respectively, with 13 bases between them. Germline loops: CDR1 SGHDN, CDR2 FVKESK. This CDR3 is 15 amino acids long. CDR3 sequence reads: CASSLLSGANTEAFF. DNA for the CDR3: TGTGCCAGCAGCCTCCTGAGCGGGGCGAACACTGAAGCTTTCTTT. Combining the CDR3 with reference TRBV14 and TRBJ1-1 gives the whole variable domain EAGVTQFPSHSVIEKGQTVTLRCDPISGHDNLYWYRRVMGKEIKFLLHFVKESKQDESGMPNNRFLAERTGGTYSTLKVQPAELEDSGVYFCASSLLSGANTEAFFGQGTRLTVV.

The rearrangement joins TRBV25-1 to TRBJ1-1; TRBD1 aligns across 10 bases. Looked up from germline, CDR1 is MGHDK and CDR2 is SYGVNS. V shed 11 bases, J shed 4 bases, and the junction held 13 bases outside the gene matches. The CDR3 length is 15 residues. The CDR3 nucleotides read TGTGCCGGCATCCGACAGGGGGCTGGGGTCACTGAAGCTTTCTTT. As protein: CAGIRQGAGVTEAFF. The full variable domain, in which reference TRBV25-1 and TRBJ1-1 provide the parts outside the CDR3, is EADIYQTPRYLVIGTGKKITLECSQTMGHDKMYWYQQDPGMELHLIHYSYGVNSTEKGDLSSESTVSRIRTEHFPLTLESARPSHTSQYLCAGIRQGAGVTEAFFGQGTRLTVV.